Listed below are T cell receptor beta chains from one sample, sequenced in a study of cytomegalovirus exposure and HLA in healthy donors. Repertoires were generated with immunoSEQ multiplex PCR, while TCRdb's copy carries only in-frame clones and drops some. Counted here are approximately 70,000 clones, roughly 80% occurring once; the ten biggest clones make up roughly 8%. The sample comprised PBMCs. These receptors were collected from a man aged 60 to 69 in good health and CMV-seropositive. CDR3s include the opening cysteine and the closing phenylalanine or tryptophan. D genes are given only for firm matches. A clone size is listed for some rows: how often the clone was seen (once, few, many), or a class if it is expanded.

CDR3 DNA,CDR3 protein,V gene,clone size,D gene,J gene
TGTGCCAGCTCACCAGGACAACGGGAAAAACTGTTTTTT,CASSPGQREKLFF,TRBV18,once,.,TRBJ1-4
TGTGCCAGCAGCCCGGAACAGGGGGCTTGGGACGAGCAGTACTTC,CASSPEQGAWDEQYF,TRBV5-6,.,TRBD1,TRBJ2-7
TGTGCCAGCACCAGGGGGTCAGGAAACCAAGAGACCCAGTACTTC,CASTRGSGNQETQYF,TRBV6-1,.,TRBD1,TRBJ2-5
TGCGCCAGCAGCCTGGATACCCTAGCGGGAGGAGGCGAGCAGTACTTC,CASSLDTLAGGGEQYF,TRBV4-1,.,TRBD2,TRBJ2-7
TGTGCCAGTAGGGTTACAGGGGGAACTGAAGCTTTCTTT,CASRVTGGTEAFF,TRBV19,.,TRBD1,TRBJ1-1
TGTGCCAGCAGCAAAGTAGGGCGGGAGGAATGGTACGAGCAGTACTTC,CASSKVGREEWYEQYF,TRBV21-1,.,.,TRBJ2-7
TGTGCCAGTAGTCGGCAGGACAATCAGCCCCAGCATTTT,CASSRQDNQPQHF,TRBV19,.,.,TRBJ1-5
TGTGCCAGCAGCTTAGGAGCGGGACCCACAGATACGCAGTATTTT,CASSLGAGPTDTQYF,TRBV11-3,.,TRBD2,TRBJ2-3
TGCGCCAGCGCCAGGGACTTATCCTACGAGCAGTACTTC,CASARDLSYEQYF,TRBV5-1,.,.,TRBJ2-7
TGTGCCAGCAGCCCTGGGACAGCACGAGCTAACTATGGCTACACCTTC,CASSPGTARANYGYTF,TRBV5-6,.,TRBD1,TRBJ1-2
TGTGCTAGTGGTTTGGGAGTCGGGGGTTACAATGAGCAGTTCTTC,CASGLGVGGYNEQFF,TRBV12-5,once,.,TRBJ2-1
TGTGCCAGCAGGATCCCGGGACAGCAAGAGACCCAGTACTTC,CASRIPGQQETQYF,TRBV11-3,.,TRBD1,TRBJ2-5
TGTGCCAGCAGTGATCGGGTTGGGTCTGGGGCCAACGTCCTGACTTTC,CASSDRVGSGANVLTF,TRBV2,.,.,TRBJ2-6
TGTGCCAGTACCCGGGACTTCTATGGCTACACCTTC,CASTRDFYGYTF,TRBV19,.,.,TRBJ1-2
TGCGCCAGCAGTGAGTCAATGGGGCTGAACACTGAAGCTTTCTTT,CASSESMGLNTEAFF,TRBV10-1,.,.,TRBJ1-1
TGTGCCAGCAGCCCTAGCGGGAGGGGGATGAATGAGCAGTTCTTC,CASSPSGRGMNEQFF,TRBV5-4,.,TRBD2,TRBJ2-1
TGTGCCAGCAGCTTAGCTGAGACAGGGTGGTCCGAAGGTCGGACCTACGAGCAGTACTTC,CASSLAETGWSEGRTYEQYF,TRBV7-6,.,TRBD1,TRBJ2-7
TGCGCCAGCAGCTTGGCGGCGACAGGACCTTTAAGGGACACTGAAGCTTTCTTT,CASSLAATGPLRDTEAFF,TRBV5-1,once,.,TRBJ1-1
TGCAGCGTTGAAATTTCTAGCGCAGAGCAGTTCTTC,CSVEISSAEQFF,TRBV29-1,.,.,TRBJ2-1
TGCGCCAGCAGCTTGGCCGGCCCCGGGGGAGCTGATGAAAAACTGTTTTTT,CASSLAGPGGADEKLFF,TRBV5-1,.,.,TRBJ1-4
TGCACCAGCAGCCAAGTCGAAATGCTAGCGGGGTCGATGCACTCGGAGACCCAGTACTTC,CTSSQVEMLAGSMHSETQYF,TRBV1,.,.,TRBJ2-5
TGTGCCAGCAGAGGCCGCGAGGGCGCCTACGAGCAGTACTTC,CASRGREGAYEQYF,TRBV13,.,.,TRBJ2-7
TGCGCCAGCAGCCCAAAAGTGGCGGGATCGGCCAATGAGCAGTTCTTC,CASSPKVAGSANEQFF,TRBV4-1,.,.,TRBJ2-1
TGTGCCAGCAGTATCTCCAGGGTAAGGGGCACTGAAGCTTTCTTT,CASSISRVRGTEAFF,TRBV6-1,.,.,TRBJ1-1
TGTGCCACCAGCACTCTACTCGCGGCGGAGGGGGATACGCAGTATTTT,CATSTLLAAEGDTQYF,TRBV15,.,.,TRBJ2-3
TGTGCCAGCAGCCAAGCAGGGGGCCCATCAGAGACCCAGTACTTC,CASSQAGGPSETQYF,TRBV4-2,.,TRBD1,TRBJ2-5
TGCGCCAGCAGCCGGACAGGGAATCAGCCCCAGCATTTT,CASSRTGNQPQHF,TRBV5-1,few,TRBD1,TRBJ1-5
TGTGCCAGCAGTGAGGGACAGGGATTGAACACTGAAGCTTTCTTT,CASSEGQGLNTEAFF,TRBV6-4,.,TRBD1,TRBJ1-1
TGTGCCAGCAGCCCTCTGACAGGGGACACTGAAGCTTTCTTT,CASSPLTGDTEAFF,TRBV5-8,.,TRBD1,TRBJ1-1